A selection of T cell receptor beta chains follows, all from one sample in a study of shared clonotypes between healthy human individuals. Measured with immunoSEQ multiplex PCR; TCRdb has only the in-frame clones, and not every one. This sample has almost 750,000 clones, with over 60% found just once. The sequenced material came from memory CD4+ T cells sorted from blood. These receptors were taken from a woman aged 25 to 39 in good health. Each CDR3 is given with its conserved first and last residue. The D gene is left open where the match is weak. Clone size is given for some rows only: seen once, a few or many times, or a class if the clone is expanded.

D gene	clone size	V gene	J gene	CDR3 DNA	CDR3 protein
TRBD1	NA	TRBV19	TRBJ1-5	TGTGCCAGTAGGGAGAGACAGGGAAGGGATCAGCCCCAGCATTTT	CASRERQGRDQPQHF
NA	many	TRBV15	TRBJ2-3	TGTGCCACCAGCAGAGGGGGCGGGAGCACAGATACGCAGTATTTT	CATSRGGGSTDTQYF
NA	NA	TRBV5-1	TRBJ2-1	TGCGCCAGCAGCTTGCTCTCCGACAACAATGAGCAGTTCTTC	CASSLLSDNNEQFF
TRBD1	NA	TRBV7-2	TRBJ2-3	TGTGCCAGCAGCCCGCGACAGGGATGGGATACGCAGTATTTT	CASSPRQGWDTQYF
TRBD2	NA	TRBV6-1	TRBJ2-2	TGTGCCAGCAGTGACGGGCGGGCTAGCGGTATGAACACCGGGGAGCTGTTTTTT	CASSDGRASGMNTGELFF
NA	NA	TRBV4-1	TRBJ2-1	TGCGCCAGCGCCGGGGCCTACCTCAACAATGAGCAGTTCTTC	CASAGAYLNNEQFF
TRBD2	NA	TRBV2	TRBJ2-5	TGTGCCAGCAGCCCATTCGGACTAGCGCTACGCGAGACCCAGTACTTC	CASSPFGLALRETQYF
NA	NA	TRBV29-1	TRBJ2-7	TGCAGCGTTGCACCCGGGGGCGCGGGAACGTACGAGCAGTACTTC	CSVAPGGAGTYEQYF
NA	once	TRBV19	TRBJ2-4	TGTGCCAGTAGTATAGACGGGCCAAGGGGAAACATTCAGTACTTC	CASSIDGPRGNIQYF
TRBD1	NA	TRBV7-8	TRBJ2-7	TGTGCCAGCAGCCACGGGACAGTCGGTGAGCAGTACTTC	CASSHGTVGEQYF
TRBD1	NA	TRBV4-1	TRBJ2-1	TGCGCCAGCAGCCGCCAGGGGACAGCCGTCGCCTACAATGAGCAGTTCTTC	CASSRQGTAVAYNEQFF
TRBD1	NA	TRBV7-2	TRBJ2-1	TGTGCCAGCAGCCAGGGACAGTCCTACAATGAGCAGTTCTTC	CASSQGQSYNEQFF
TRBD2	NA	TRBV18	TRBJ2-1	TGTGCCAGCTCACCACCTGGAGTAACTAGCGGGATTAATGAGCAGTTCTTC	CASSPPGVTSGINEQFF